One and the same sample provided the 8 T cell receptor beta chains below, sequenced in a study of T cell responses to AZD1222 COVID-19 vaccine. Sequencing used immunoSEQ multiplex PCR; TCRdb keeps in-frame clones, though not all of them. The data hold fewer than 100,000 clones, with around nine tenths observed a single time. The material was peripheral blood, obtained 28 days after the second AZD1222 dose. The receptors were gathered from an adult who received the AZD1222 COVID-19 vaccine.

V gene TRBV6-5 combines with J gene TRBJ1-5; TRBD1 agrees at 7 bases. With V trimmed by 2 bases and J by 10 bases, 5 bases remained unmatched. From germline, CDR1 is MNHEY and CDR2 SVGAGI. This CDR3 region has 13 residues. CDR3 coding DNA: TGTGCCAGCAGTTACGCCCAGGGGGGCCCCCAGCATTTT. Protein product: CASSYAQGGPQHF.

This chain links TRBV5-5 with TRBJ1-4; 12 bases match TRBD1. V lost 0 bases, J lost 8 bases, and 2 bases stayed unmatched. The length of the CDR3 is 15 residues. CDR1 is SGHKS and CDR2 is YYEKEE in the germline V gene (reference sequence). This chain's CDR3 is CASSLAGTGGEKLFF. The CDR3 DNA reads TGTGCCAGCAGCTTGGCCGGGACAGGGGGCGAAAAACTGTTTTTT. The whole variable domain, remainder taken from reference TRBV5-5 and TRBJ1-4, is DAGVTQSPTHLIKTRGQQVTLRCSPISGHKSVSWYQQVLGQGPQFIFQYYEKEERGRGNFPDRFSARQFPNYSSELNVNALLLGDSALYLCASSLAGTGGEKLFFGSGTQLSVL.

This chain connects TRBV28 to TRBJ1-6; 7 nucleotides align to TRBD1. Germline CDR1 and CDR2: MDHEN and SYDVKM. The CDR3 is made up of 15 amino acids. The junction had 5 bases not matched to a gene; V was cut back by 3 bases and J by 6 bases. Written as DNA, the CDR3 is TGTGCCAGCAGTTTGTACAGGGGACTTAATTCACCCCTCCACTTT. Translating gives CASSLYRGLNSPLHF.

This clone was seen a handful of times. CDR3: CASSIGYSKYNEQFF. Written as DNA, the CDR3 is TGTGCCAGTAGTATCGGCTACAGTAAATACAATGAGCAGTTCTTC. The genes are TRBV19 and TRBJ2-1; no reliable D call. V was shortened by 3 bases and J by 4 bases, with 13 bases between the two germline ends. Germline V gene sequence: CDR1 LNHDA, CDR2 SQIVND (reference sequence). This CDR3 region has 15 residues.

This clone was found a few times. This sequence joins TRBV3-1 (or the pseudogene TRBV3-2) and TRBJ1-5; D is perhaps TRBD1 (6 bases). In germline, CDR1 is LGHDT, CDR2 YNNKEL (reference sequence). V gave up 1 base and J gave up 7 bases, with 14 bases separating them. The CDR3 runs to 15 residues. CDR3 nucleotides: TGTGCCAGCAGCCAAGTCTGGGGGGCGGACCAGCCCCAGCATTTT. Its protein is CASSQVWGADQPQHF.

V usage is TRBV10-2 and J usage is TRBJ1-6; the D is unclear. The germline V gene encodes CDR1 WSHSY and CDR2 SAAADI. Trimming pared 6 bases from V and 10 bases from J, leaving 16 bases between. The length of the CDR3 is 14 residues. In nucleotides, the CDR3 is TGCGCCAGCAGACGACATTCGTTAGACTCACCCCTCCACTTT. Translating gives CASRRHSLDSPLHF.

Of note for this clone: Other nucleotide sequences in the sample specify the same CDR3. The rearrangement joins TRBV28 to TRBJ1-3; the D gene is possibly TRBD1 (6 bases). This CDR3 has 15 amino acids. The V end was cut by 2 bases, the J end by 1 base, with 9 bases between. CDR1 is MDHEN and CDR2 is SYDVKM in the germline V gene. The CDR3 protein is CASSLPTGSGNTIYF. Here the CDR3 DNA reads TGTGCCAGCAGTTTACCAACAGGGTCTGGAAACACCATATATTTT.

The chain couples TRBV7-9 to TRBJ1-2; the match to TRBD1 covers 8 bases. Trimming cost V 4 bases and J 6 bases; bases outside gene matches: 10. Germline V gives CDR1 SEHNR, CDR2 FQNEAQ (reference sequence). The CDR3 is made up of 15 amino acids. CDR3 coding DNA: TGTGCCAGCAGCTCCACGTTGACAGGGGTCCATGGCTACACCTTC. Encoded protein: CASSSTLTGVHGYTF.